The 26 T cell receptor beta chains below all came from one sample that was sequenced in a study of beta chain features in type 1 diabetes (dated by TCRdb to 2017 to 2018). Library prep was done by the immunoSEQ multiplex PCR assay. The High Capacity cDNA Reverse Transcription Kit was used to reverse transcribe all of the isolated RNA, meaning that expressed TCRB transcripts were what got sequenced. In its TCRdb copy, this immuneACCESS table keeps in-frame sequences only and misses some clones. Where compared with another copy, unresolved V genes explain less than half of these, and the others have no known cause. The sample table lists hundreds of thousands of clones, about 63% of them with a count of one. Together, the top ten hold almost 0.055% of the sample. The sequenced sample was naive CD4+ T cells from blood. The cell subset or site label, read with the paper, signifies: true naive CD4+ T cells. The source is a man between 25 and 39 years old in good health.

This clone was seen only a few times. The V and J genes are TRBV7-9 and TRBJ2-5; 8 nucleotides match TRBD1. Germline CDR1 and CDR2: SEHNR and FQNEAQ (reference sequence). The CDR3 covers 14 residues. With 6 bases clipped from V and 5 bases from J, the junction kept 8 bases outside the gene matches. The CDR3 loop is CASSYGQGRETQYF. CDR3 DNA sequence: TGTGCCAGCAGTTATGGACAGGGTAGGGAGACCCAGTACTTC. The entire variable domain, with the rest obtained from reference TRBV7-9 and TRBJ2-5, is as follows: DTGVSQNPRHKITKRGQNVTFRCDPISEHNRLYWYRQTLGQGPEFLTYFQNEAQLEKSRLLSDRFSAERPKGSFSTLEIQRTEQGDSAMYLCASSYGQGRETQYFGPGTRLLVL.

This clone was seen a few times. The chain links TRBV18 to TRBJ2-7; D not certain. The germline gives CDR1 KGHSH, CDR2 LQKENI. The V and J ends lost 5 bases and 3 bases respectively, with 5 bases between them. This CDR3 region has 11 residues. As DNA, the CDR3 is TGTGCCAGCTCATCCCACTACGAGCAGTACTTC. Protein: CASSSHYEQYF.

The chain uses TRBV9 and TRBJ2-3; 9 bases are shared with TRBD1. Trimming cost V 3 bases and J 4 bases; bases outside gene matches: 12. This CDR3 is 17 amino acids long. Germline V gene sequence: CDR1 SGDLS, CDR2 YYNGEE. As DNA, the CDR3 is TGTGCCAGCAGCGCCTCAAAAACGGACAGGGGCGCAGATACGCAGTATTTT. Translating gives CASSASKTDRGADTQYF.

The CDR3 reads CAISESRGDSSRNEQFF. The CDR3 DNA sequence: TGTGCCATCAGTGAGTCGCGGGGAGACTCCAGCCGAAATGAGCAGTTCTTC. V gene TRBV10-3 combines with J gene TRBJ2-1; a weak D match, TRBD2 (6 bases). The V end lost 0 bases, the J end lost 7 bases, and 19 bases lay between the germline ends. The CDR3 contains 17 residues. Germline CDR1 and CDR2: ENHRY and SYGVKD.

V and J are TRBV10-3 and TRBJ2-5; D is perhaps TRBD1 or TRBD2 (5 bases each). Germline V gene data show CDR1 as ENHRY and CDR2 as SYGVKD. V dropped 4 bases and J dropped 0 bases, with 6 bases sitting between them. The CDR3 is 13 amino acids. This CDR3 is CAISGGDQETQYF. For the CDR3, the DNA is TGTGCCATCAGTGGAGGGGACCAAGAGACCCAGTACTTC.

V usage is TRBV18 and J usage is TRBJ2-7; D call uncertain. V dropped 1 base and J dropped 2 bases, with 18 bases sitting between them. Per the germline V gene, CDR1 is KGHSH and CDR2 is LQKENI. The CDR3 loop spans 17 amino acids. CDR3 bases: TGTGCCAGCTCACCACGTTTCTTGGCGGATTATCCCTACGAGCAGTACTTC. It codes for CASSPRFLADYPYEQYF. Supplemented by reference TRBV18 and TRBJ2-7, the full variable domain reads NAGVMQNPRHLVRRRGQEARLRCSPMKGHSHVYWYRQLPEEGLKFMVYLQKENIIDESGMPKERFSAEFPKEGPSILRIQQVVRGDSAAYFCASSPRFLADYPYEQYFGPGTRLTVT.

The table lists this clone with a few counts. The same CDR3 also results from other DNA sequences found in this sample. This chain joins TRBV5-1 and TRBJ2-3; TRBD1 might be the D (5 bases). The CDR3 runs to 14 residues. Trimming stripped 1 base from V and 1 base from J, with 7 bases between. Germline CDR1 and CDR2: SGHRS and YFSETQ. The CDR3 reads CASSLIQGTDTQYF. The CDR3 nucleotides are TGCGCCAGCAGCTTGATACAGGGCACAGATACGCAGTATTTT. The full variable domain, rest sourced from reference TRBV5-1 and TRBJ2-3, is KAGVTQTPRYLIKTRGQQVTLSCSPISGHRSVSWYQQTPGQGLQFLFEYFSETQRNKGNFPGRFSGRQFSNSRSEMNVSTLELGDSALYLCASSLIQGTDTQYFGPGTRLTVL.

The gene calls are TRBV29-1 and TRBJ2-5, with no clear D. V lost 3 bases and J lost 5, with 19 bases in between. The CDR3 extends over 15 amino acids. The germline V gene encodes CDR1 SQVTM and CDR2 ANQGSEA. The CDR3 loop is CSVEVAGSSRETQYF. In nucleotides, the CDR3 is TGCAGCGTTGAGGTTGCCGGGTCCTCCAGGGAGACCCAGTACTTC.

The rearrangement links TRBV2 to TRBJ2-5; maybe TRBD2 (5 bases). Germline-derived CDR1 and CDR2 are SNHLY and FYNNEI. This CDR3 spans 16 amino acids. Trimming removed 5 bases from V and 2 bases from J, with 18 bases in between. This CDR3 is CASSWRTVDIQETQYF. CDR3 nucleotides: TGTGCCAGCAGTTGGAGGACTGTCGATATTCAAGAGACCCAGTACTTC.

With regard to this clone: The sample carries other DNA sequences with the same CDR3. The V gene is TRBV7-9, the J gene TRBJ2-2; D is perhaps TRBD2 (6 bases). The ends were cut back, 0 bases at V and 2 bases at J, with 7 bases in the middle. CDR3 size: 15 residues. CDR1 and CDR2 from the germline V gene are SEHNR and FQNEAQ (reference sequence). DNA for the CDR3: TGTGCCAGCAGCTTAGCGGGGGGAAACACCGGGGAGCTGTTTTTT. Protein product: CASSLAGGNTGELFF.

This chain links TRBV5-1 with TRBJ2-4; D may be TRBD2 (5 bases). The germline V gene encodes CDR1 SGHRS and CDR2 YFSETQ. Between the trimmed V and J ends, which lost 4 bases and 2 bases, there was a span of 10 bases. The CDR3 loop spans 14 amino acids. The DNA of the CDR3 is TGCGCCAGCAGCATATCGGGGACCAAAAACATTCAGTACTTC. This gives the protein CASSISGTKNIQYF.

The V call is TRBV2, the J call TRBJ2-1; D is unclear. With 8 bases removed from V and 2 bases from J, the gap between germline ends came to 7 bases. Per germline, CDR1 SNHLY and CDR2 FYNNEI. This CDR3 is 12 amino acids long. The CDR3 reads CASAFPYNEQFF. CDR3 coding DNA: TGTGCCAGCGCCTTCCCCTACAATGAGCAGTTCTTC.

CDR3: CASSYSDRGETQYF. In DNA form, the CDR3 reads TGTGCCAGCAGTTACTCGGACCGCGGGGAGACCCAGTACTTC. V and J are TRBV6-6 and TRBJ2-5; D might be TRBD2 (5 bases). V shed 0 bases and J shed 5 bases, with 10 bases lying between them. Germline CDR1 and CDR2: MNHNY and SVGAGI (reference sequence). The CDR3 is 14 residues long.

The V call is TRBV28, the J call TRBJ2-7; D is unresolved. V lost 8 bases to trimming and J lost 6 bases, with 8 bases between them. The CDR3 extends over 10 amino acids. Looked up from germline, CDR1 is MDHEN and CDR2 is SYDVKM. Written as DNA, the CDR3 is TGTGCCAGCTCACGAGGCGAGCAGTACTTC. It encodes CASSRGEQYF.

This clone is a singleton in its sample. In DNA, the CDR3 is TGTGCCAGCAGCGTCAGAGGACAGGCTTATGGCTACACCTTC. Its translation: CASSVRGQAYGYTF. This chain connects TRBV9 to TRBJ1-2; 7 bases agree with TRBD1. The CDR3 extends over 14 amino acids. With V trimmed by 2 bases and J by 5 bases, 6 bases remained unmatched. Germline V lookup: CDR1 SGDLS, CDR2 YYNGEE. Based on the CDR3 plus reference TRBV9 and TRBJ1-2, the full variable domain is DSGVTQTPKHLITATGQRVTLRCSPRSGDLSVYWYQQSLDQGLQFLIQYYNGEERAKGNILERFSAQQFPDLHSELNLSSLELGDSALYFCASSVRGQAYGYTFGSGTRLTVV.

The chain recombines TRBV6-1 with TRBJ2-5, with TRBD1 matching 7 bases. V shed 5 bases, J shed 6 bases, and the junction held 3 bases outside the gene matches. The CDR3 sequence is 12 residues long. In germline, CDR1 is MNHNS, CDR2 SASEGT. The CDR3 sequence: CASSLRGQTQYF. The CDR3, as DNA: TGTGCCAGCAGTCTTAGGGGGCAGACCCAGTACTTC.

J is TRBJ2-3 and V is TRBV5-6, with 8 bases aligning to TRBD1. Trimming at V came to 4 bases and at J to 4 bases, leaving 11 bases not matched to a gene. CDR1 SGHDT and CDR2 YYEEEE come from the germline V gene. CDR3 length: 16 amino acids. The CDR3 DNA sequence: TGTGCCAGCAGCGACCAGGGGGCGCAGGTCTCAGATACGCAGTATTTT. Amino acid sequence: CASSDQGAQVSDTQYF. Full variable domain (missing parts from reference TRBV5-6 and TRBJ2-3): DAGVTQSPTHLIKTRGQQVTLRCSPKSGHDTVSWYQQALGQGPQFIFQYYEEEERQRGNFPDRFSGHQFPNYSSELNVNALLLGDSALYLCASSDQGAQVSDTQYFGPGTRLTVL.

This clone has a handful of counts. The chain links TRBV29-1 to TRBJ2-3; tentative D call: TRBD2 (6 bases). The CDR3 contains 14 residues. Trimming pared 7 bases from V and 0 bases from J, leaving 14 bases between. Looked up from germline, CDR1 is SQVTM and CDR2 is ANQGSEA. DNA for the CDR3: TGCAGCGCCCCCCTCGCGGGAAGCACAGATACGCAGTATTTT. It encodes CSAPLAGSTDTQYF.

The chain has TRBV11-2 and TRBJ2-3, with D perhaps matching TRBD1 (5 bases). Between the trimmed V and J ends, which lost 5 bases and 5 bases, there was a span of 11 bases. Germline-derived CDR1 and CDR2 are SGHAT and FQNNGV. The CDR3 contains 13 residues. The CDR3 DNA sequence: TGTGCCAGCAGCCTCACTCAGGGAGATACGCAGTATTTT. It yields the protein CASSLTQGDTQYF.

The chain carries TRBV27 and TRBJ2-7; D may be TRBD1 or TRBD2 (5 bases each). From germline, CDR1 is MNHEY and CDR2 SMNVEV (reference sequence). This CDR3 contains 15 residues. V was shortened by 7 bases and J by 2 bases, with 18 bases between the two germline ends. CDR3 protein: CASTLRGGVTYEQYF. CDR3 nucleotide sequence: TGTGCCAGCACCCTTCGGGGCGGAGTTACCTACGAGCAGTACTTC.

About this clone: Other DNA variants within this sample encode the same CDR3. This rearrangement joins TRBV18 to TRBJ2-5; D might be TRBD1 (5 bases). This CDR3 has 13 residues. Germline CDR1 is KGHSH and CDR2 is LQKENI. V shed 1 base and J shed 4 bases, with 7 bases lying between them. CDR3 protein: CASSPQGVETQYF. CDR3 DNA: TGTGCCAGCTCACCACAAGGGGTAGAGACCCAGTACTTC.

A few counts support this clone. J is TRBJ2-2 and V is TRBV29-1; no clear D. CDR1 is SQVTM, CDR2 ANQGSEA, per germline. The CDR3 consists of 14 residues. V gave up 3 bases and J gave up 4 bases, with 12 bases separating them. The CDR3 nucleotides are TGCAGCGTTGAGAAGGTCCCGCGCACCGGGGAGCTGTTTTTT. It yields the protein CSVEKVPRTGELFF.

This clone was seen more than once but under ten times. The V call is TRBV9, the J call TRBJ2-1; 9 bases line up with TRBD1. V dropped 4 bases and J dropped 8; count of bases not matched to a gene: 7. In germline, CDR1 is SGDLS, CDR2 YYNGEE. The CDR3 contains 14 residues. The CDR3 reads CASSPGQGFDEQFF. In nucleotides, the CDR3 is TGTGCCAGCAGCCCCGGACAGGGGTTCGATGAGCAGTTCTTC. Drawing the rest from reference TRBV9 and TRBJ2-1, the complete variable domain is DSGVTQTPKHLITATGQRVTLRCSPRSGDLSVYWYQQSLDQGLQFLIQYYNGEERAKGNILERFSAQQFPDLHSELNLSSLELGDSALYFCASSPGQGFDEQFFGPGTRLTVL.

CDR3 loop: CSAGPGGLRVVAGYEQFF. CDR3 sequence (DNA): TGCAGCGCTGGCCCGGGGGGACTACGGGTTGTTGCAGGGTATGAGCAGTTCTTC. The chain is built from TRBV29-1 and TRBJ2-1; TRBD2 matches 7 bases. V gave up 7 bases and J gave up 8 bases; unmatched junction bases: 26. The CDR3 sequence is 18 residues long. Germline V gene sequence: CDR1 SQVTM, CDR2 ANQGSEA.

The chain joins TRBV6-6 to TRBJ1-5; the D gene is possibly TRBD1 (5 bases). The ends were cut back, 8 bases at V and 4 bases at J, with 15 bases in the middle. This CDR3 is built from 14 residues. Germline loops: CDR1 MNHNY, CDR2 SVGAGI (reference sequence). The CDR3 DNA follows: TGTGCCAGCCACGACAGATACACTAATCAGCCCCAGCATTTT. This encodes CASHDRYTNQPQHF.

This chain connects TRBV7-2 to TRBJ2-5, with 8 positions matching TRBD2. CDR1 and CDR2 from the germline V gene are SGHTA and FQGNSA. J was trimmed by 1 base and V by 4 bases; bases with no gene match: 5. This CDR3 is 15 amino acids long. The CDR3 DNA reads as TGTGCCAGCAGCTCACATAGCGGGGCCCAAGAGACCCAGTACTTC. Translation gives CASSSHSGAQETQYF.